What follows are 9 T cell receptor beta chains derived from one specimen sequenced in a study of T cells in women clearing cervical HPV infection. Data came from immunoSEQ multiplex PCR; TCRdb stores just in-frame clones and leaves some out. In all, the sample yields some 32,000 clones. Sample: blood buffy coat. These TCRs come from a woman aged 18-70 years with a cervical HPV16 infection that either progressed to CIN3+ or cleared (not recorded which).

Regarding this clone: The CDR3 end falls 3 residues outside the read, so it is completed with the germline J gene. The chain uses TRBV20-1 and TRBJ1-2, with 8 nucleotides matching TRBD1. This CDR3 comprises 15 residues. CDR1 is DFQATT, CDR2 SNEGSKA, per germline (reference sequence). After removal of 5 bases from V and 4 bases from J, the junction contained 12 bases not matched to a gene. The covered CDR3 bases are TGCAGTGCTGCCCCCCTCGACAGGGGCCGCTATGGC. It translates to CSAAPLDRGRYG. The whole CDR3 protein is CSAAPLDRGRYGYTF.

A note on this clone: The read ends 3 residues before the CDR3 terminus; that terminus is restored from the germline J gene. The rearrangement uses TRBV20-1 and TRBJ1-5, with 8 nucleotides matching TRBD1. This CDR3 has 16 residues. V shed 6 bases, J shed 0 bases, and the junction held 10 bases outside the gene matches. Germline CDR1 and CDR2: DFQATT and SNEGSKA (reference sequence). The CDR3 spells CSAGRTGIYSNQPQHF. Partial CDR3 DNA: TGCAGTGCGGGTCGGACAGGGATTTATAGCAATCAGCCC.

Details on this clone: Sequencing ends 3 residues short of the CDR3 end; the germline J gene provides the rest. This rearrangement joins TRBV5-1 to TRBJ1-2; 9 nucleotides match TRBD1. The V gene end was trimmed by 3 bases and the J gene end by 4 bases; junction bases not matched to a gene: 4. CDR3 length: 14 residues. From germline, CDR1 is SGHRS and CDR2 YFSETQ. The sequenced part of the CDR3 DNA is TGCGCCAGCAGCTCTACACAGGGGGCCTATGGC. It codes for CASSSTQGAYG. The entire CDR3 reads CASSSTQGAYGYTF.

As concerns this clone: The CDR3 end is not reached by the read, which stops 3 residues before it; the germline J gene fills it in. This rearrangement joins TRBV12-3 or TRBV12-4 to TRBJ2-7, with TRBD2 identical over 12 bases. Trimming cost V 3 bases and J 3 bases; bases outside gene matches: 3. The CDR3 length is 15 residues. The CDR3 bases that were read are TGTGCCAGCAGTTTCGGGACTAGCGGGTTCTACGAG. It encodes CASSFGTSGFYE. The whole CDR3 region reads CASSFGTSGFYEQYF.

As for this clone: The read ends 3 residues shy of where the CDR3 ends; the end is completed using the germline J gene. The chain is built from TRBV19 and TRBJ1-2, with a tentative D call TRBD1 (5 bases). The CDR3 is 14 amino acids. Looked up from germline, CDR1 is LNHDA and CDR2 is SQIVND (reference sequence). The DNA read from the CDR3 is TGTGCCAGTAGTACCCCCTCCGGGGGAGGGGAC. Its translation is CASSTPSGGGD. The CDR3 as a whole reads CASSTPSGGGDYTF.

Partial CDR3 DNA: TGCGCCAGCAGCTTGGCTCCAGGGAGGGAGACC. Its protein product is CASSLAPGRET. The full-length CDR3 reads as CASSLAPGRETQYF. The chain has TRBV5-1 and TRBJ2-5, with D tentatively TRBD2 (6 bases). The CDR3 end is not reached by the read, which stops 3 residues before it; the germline J gene fills it in. V was shortened by 0 bases and J by 5 bases, with 11 bases between the two germline ends. Germline CDR1 is SGHRS and CDR2 is YFSETQ. This CDR3 has 14 residues.

With respect to this clone: The read halts 3 residues ahead of the CDR3 end, with the missing end drawn from the germline J gene. This chain links TRBV6-1 with TRBJ2-7, with 8 nucleotides matching TRBD1. The germline CDR1 and CDR2 sequences are MNHNS and SASEGT. The CDR3 loop spans 16 amino acids. V lost 1 base to trimming and J lost 2 bases; unmatched junction nucleotides: 7. Partial CDR3 DNA: TGTGCCAGCAGTGAAGGAGTCAGGGGGCGGACCTACGAG. Amino acids: CASSEGVRGRTYE. The complete CDR3 reads CASSEGVRGRTYEQYF.

On this clone: The read comes to an end 3 residues before the CDR3 does, leaving the germline J gene to fill in the end. The V gene is TRBV19, the J gene TRBJ1-2; TRBD1 matches at 7 bases. Germline loops: CDR1 LNHDA, CDR2 SQIVND (reference sequence). V gave up 7 bases and J gave up 1 base; unmatched junction bases: 9. The CDR3 consists of 15 residues. CDR3 bases read: TGTGCCAGTACCCGGGACAGCACTTTTAACTATGGC. This encodes CASTRDSTFNYG. The entire CDR3 protein reads CASTRDSTFNYGYTF.

Turning to this clone: The read finishes 3 residues shy of the CDR3 end, and the germline J gene is used to complete it. This chain uses TRBV15 with TRBJ1-4; D uncertain. The germline V and J ends were trimmed by 8 bases and 4 bases, with 11 bases remaining between them. Germline values: CDR1 LNHNV, CDR2 YYDKDF (reference sequence). This CDR3 comprises 13 residues. CDR3 DNA, as far as it was read: TGTGCCACCGGAGGGCAGCTTAATGAAAAA. This encodes CATGGQLNEK. From start to end, the CDR3 is CATGGQLNEKLFF.